This is a list of T cell receptor beta chains from one sample in a study of T cells after posttransplantation cyclophosphamide. Produced via immunoSEQ multiplex PCR; TCRdb's table is partial and in-frame only. The sample has 20,000 to 25,000 clones; approximately 87% are singletons. Source: PBMCs, taken after allogeneic stem cell transplant with posttransplant cyclophosphamide. These receptors were obtained from a female patient in her 30s who received an allogeneic stem cell transplant from an unrelated donor, was CMV-positive, and had no GVHD. Certain T cells may be donor cells from the graft. Both conserved end residues are part of each CDR3. The order of the fields is V gene, J gene, D gene, clone size, CDR3 DNA, CDR3 protein. The D gene is left open where the match is weak. Expanded clones get a size class; other rows say once, few or many, or leave the size out.

V gene: TRBV4-2; J gene: TRBJ2-6; D gene: -; clone size: -; CDR3 DNA: TGTGCCAGCAGCCGTTCAGGGCTGGACCGCTCTGGGGCCAACGTCCTGACTTTC; CDR3 protein: CASSRSGLDRSGANVLTF
V gene: TRBV4-2; J gene: TRBJ1-5; D gene: -; clone size: -; CDR3 DNA: TGTGCCAGCAGCCAAGAAGAACAGTTGGGGCATCAGCCCCAGCATTTT; CDR3 protein: CASSQEEQLGHQPQHF
V gene: TRBV6-6; J gene: TRBJ1-1; D gene: TRBD1; clone size: -; CDR3 DNA: TGTGCCAGCAGCAGACAGGGAGGATGGGGCACTGAAGCTTTCTTT; CDR3 protein: CASSRQGGWGTEAFF
V gene: TRBV2; J gene: TRBJ2-7; D gene: -; clone size: -; CDR3 DNA: TGTGCCAGCAGTGAAGCGGAGACAGAGGTCTACGAGCAGTACTTC; CDR3 protein: CASSEAETEVYEQYF
V gene: TRBV19; J gene: TRBJ1-2; D gene: -; clone size: -; CDR3 DNA: TGTGCCAGTACCCTAGTAAAGGCTAACTATGGCTACACCTTC; CDR3 protein: CASTLVKANYGYTF
V gene: TRBV21-1; J gene: TRBJ1-6; D gene: -; clone size: -; CDR3 DNA: TGTGCCAGCAGCATCTACAGGGGGCGTTCACCCCTCCACTTT; CDR3 protein: CASSIYRGRSPLHF
V gene: TRBV5-5; J gene: TRBJ2-3; D gene: TRBD1; clone size: -; CDR3 DNA: TGTGCCAGCAGCCGGCCGGGACAGGGCACAGATACGCAGTATTTT; CDR3 protein: CASSRPGQGTDTQYF
V gene: TRBV5-1; J gene: TRBJ2-2; D gene: -; clone size: -; CDR3 DNA: TGCGCCAGCAGCTTGGTTCTGAACACCGGGGAGCTGTTTTTT; CDR3 protein: CASSLVLNTGELFF
V gene: TRBV28; J gene: TRBJ2-2; D gene: -; clone size: -; CDR3 DNA: TGTGCCAGCAGTTCGGGGAGGAAGGACAAGCAGCGGCGGACTGGGGAGCTGTTTTTT; CDR3 protein: CASSSGRKDKQRRTGELFF
V gene: TRBV18; J gene: TRBJ2-7; D gene: -; clone size: -; CDR3 DNA: TGTGCCAGCTCACCAGTACAGATATACGAGCAGTACTTC; CDR3 protein: CASSPVQIYEQYF
V gene: TRBV14; J gene: TRBJ1-1; D gene: TRBD1; clone size: -; CDR3 DNA: TGTGCCAGCAGCCAAGCCAGGGGGCTGAACACTGAAGCTTTCTTT; CDR3 protein: CASSQARGLNTEAFF
V gene: TRBV29-1; J gene: TRBJ2-3; D gene: TRBD2; clone size: -; CDR3 DNA: TGCAGCGTTGAAGATCTTCCGGGACTACCCACAGATACGCAGTATTTT; CDR3 protein: CSVEDLPGLPTDTQYF
V gene: TRBV4-1; J gene: TRBJ1-5; D gene: -; clone size: -; CDR3 DNA: TGCGCCAGCAGCCAAGACGGGGTCTCTAATCAGCCCCAGCATTTT; CDR3 protein: CASSQDGVSNQPQHF
V gene: TRBV5-1; J gene: TRBJ2-3; D gene: -; clone size: once; CDR3 DNA: TGCGCCAGCAGCTTGGTCGCCAGGGAAGGGTCAGATACGCAGTATTTT; CDR3 protein: CASSLVAREGSDTQYF
V gene: TRBV21-1; J gene: TRBJ1-5; D gene: -; clone size: -; CDR3 DNA: TGTGCCAGCATCTGGGACAGGGGCTGGAATCAGCCCCAGCATTTT; CDR3 protein: CASIWDRGWNQPQHF
V gene: TRBV7-9; J gene: TRBJ2-7; D gene: TRBD2; clone size: -; CDR3 DNA: TGTGCCAGCAGCTCTGGACTAGTAGGTAACGAGCAGTACTTC; CDR3 protein: CASSSGLVGNEQYF
V gene: TRBV5-1; J gene: TRBJ2-1; D gene: TRBD1; clone size: -; CDR3 DNA: TGCGCCAGCAGCCCTTACTTACAGGGGCGCTCCTACAATGAGCAGTTCTTC; CDR3 protein: CASSPYLQGRSYNEQFF
V gene: TRBV6-6; J gene: TRBJ2-1; D gene: -; clone size: -; CDR3 DNA: TGTGCCAGCAGTACAGGGGGGGCCAGGGATGAGCAGTTCTTC; CDR3 protein: CASSTGGARDEQFF
V gene: TRBV2; J gene: TRBJ1-5; D gene: -; clone size: few; CDR3 DNA: TGTGCCAGCACCCCGCAACTTTATAGCAATCAGCCCCAGCATTTT; CDR3 protein: CASTPQLYSNQPQHF
V gene: TRBV2; J gene: TRBJ2-7; D gene: -; clone size: -; CDR3 DNA: TGTGCCAGCAGTGCAGGCAGGGGCTACGAGCAGTACTTC; CDR3 protein: CASSAGRGYEQYF
V gene: TRBV29-1; J gene: TRBJ1-5; D gene: -; clone size: -; CDR3 DNA: TGCAGCGTAGAGGAGGGAAGCAATCAGCCCCAGCATTTT; CDR3 protein: CSVEEGSNQPQHF
V gene: TRBV29-1; J gene: TRBJ2-4; D gene: -; clone size: -; CDR3 DNA: TGCAGCGTTACTCGACGGGAAAACATTCAGTACTTC; CDR3 protein: CSVTRRENIQYF
V gene: TRBV9; J gene: TRBJ2-1; D gene: TRBD2; clone size: -; CDR3 DNA: TGTGCCAGCAGCGTAGATAGTAGCGGGGCCTCCTACAATGAGCAGTTCTTC; CDR3 protein: CASSVDSSGASYNEQFF
V gene: TRBV4-3; J gene: TRBJ1-2; D gene: -; clone size: -; CDR3 DNA: TGCGCCAGCAGCCCCAACCCCGGGGGTTGGGGGGGCTACACCTTC; CDR3 protein: CASSPNPGGWGGYTF
V gene: TRBV5-1; J gene: TRBJ2-1; D gene: -; clone size: -; CDR3 DNA: TGCGCCAGCAGCTTGGGGGAGAACCTTCCTCACAATGAGCAGTTCTTC; CDR3 protein: CASSLGENLPHNEQFF
V gene: TRBV7-3; J gene: TRBJ1-1; D gene: -; clone size: -; CDR3 DNA: TGTGCCAGCAGCTTAACAGAGGCCTCTAACACTGAAGCTTTCTTT; CDR3 protein: CASSLTEASNTEAFF
V gene: TRBV9; J gene: TRBJ2-3; D gene: -; clone size: -; CDR3 DNA: TGTGCCAGCAGCCAGGCCTCTGGGGGGGCCACAGATACGCAGTATTTT; CDR3 protein: CASSQASGGATDTQYF
V gene: TRBV6-6; J gene: TRBJ2-7; D gene: -; clone size: -; CDR3 DNA: TGTGCCAGCAGCTTGGACACAATGGCGTCCTACGAGCAGTACTTC; CDR3 protein: CASSLDTMASYEQYF
V gene: TRBV27; J gene: TRBJ1-6; D gene: TRBD1; clone size: -; CDR3 DNA: TGTGCCAGCAAAAAAGGACAGGGCGGTTCACCCCTCCACTTT; CDR3 protein: CASKKGQGGSPLHF
V gene: TRBV7-9; J gene: TRBJ2-6; D gene: TRBD1; clone size: -; CDR3 DNA: TGTGCCAGCAGCCCCAGGGACAGTGCCTCTGGGGCCAACGTCCTGACTTTC; CDR3 protein: CASSPRDSASGANVLTF
V gene: TRBV4-3; J gene: TRBJ2-1; D gene: -; clone size: -; CDR3 DNA: TGCGCCAGCAGCCAAGATCAGAACTACAATGAGCAGTTCTTC; CDR3 protein: CASSQDQNYNEQFF
V gene: TRBV5-4; J gene: TRBJ2-3; D gene: -; clone size: -; CDR3 DNA: TGTGCCAGCAGCTTGGTGGGGGCCCCAGATACGCAGTATTTT; CDR3 protein: CASSLVGAPDTQYF
V gene: TRBV5-6; J gene: TRBJ1-1; D gene: -; clone size: once; CDR3 DNA: TGTGCCAGCAGCTTGGATAGTCTCACGAACACTGAAGCTTTCTTT; CDR3 protein: CASSLDSLTNTEAFF
V gene: TRBV7-9; J gene: TRBJ1-1; D gene: TRBD1; clone size: -; CDR3 DNA: TGTGCCAGCAGCTTAGACAGGGGTTCCACTGAAGCTTTCTTT; CDR3 protein: CASSLDRGSTEAFF